The subject of this entry is one TCR beta chain. The antigen remains undetermined. Donors sampled were nominally healthy, though unrecorded immune exposures were likely. Both 60 Vbeta primers and 13 Jbeta primers went into the PCR. Some clones are missing from TCRdb's copy, which holds only in-frame ones; the method was immunoSEQ multiplex PCR. The table has about 200,000 clones, over 80% seen once. This sample is drawn from a study of cytomegalovirus exposure and HLA in healthy donors. The study, taken as a whole, reports: Most TCR beta V segments were productive about 87% or about 30% of the time in an earlier analysis. What was likely a sequencing artifact was a cluster of highly shared sequence variants.

This receptor was identified in a boy between 2 and 10 years old in good health and CMV-seronegative. Sequenced: PBMCs.

The DNA of the CDR3 is TGCGCCAGCAGGGCGGGTGTCTCTGGGGCCAACGTCCTGACTTTC. This gives the protein CASRAGVSGANVLTF. This chain links TRBV10-2 with TRBJ2-6; the D gene is possibly TRBD2 (5 bases). This CDR3 is 15 amino acids long. Trimming removed 6 bases at V and 0 bases at J, with 9 bases between. Germline assignment: CDR1 WSHSY and CDR2 SAAADI.